These 12 T cell receptor beta chains share one sample of origin, sequenced in a study of PD-1 blockade in classical Hodgkin lymphoma. Some clones are missing from TCRdb's copy, which holds only in-frame ones; the method was immunoSEQ multiplex PCR. The sample contains 20,000 to 25,000 clones, around 80% of which appear only once. All patients experienced relapse after autologous stem cell transplantation, and brentuximab vedotin exposure was variable. The specimen comprised peripheral blood mononuclear cells (PBMCs), sampled before the second cycle of nivolumab. The receptor source for this set is a human donor with classical Hodgkin lymphoma.

Here the CDR3 DNA reads TGTGCCAGCAGCCAAGGACATTACTATGGCTACACCTTC. It encodes CASSQGHYYGYTF. The rearrangement uses TRBV5-6 and TRBJ1-2; a possible D gene is TRBD1 (5 bases). Germline V lookup: CDR1 SGHDT, CDR2 YYEEEE. CDR3 length equals 13 residues. V lost 4 bases and J lost 3, with 10 bases in between.

The chain carries TRBV27 and TRBJ1-5; D not certain. V dropped 2 bases and J dropped 5 bases, with 7 bases sitting between them. This CDR3 spans 13 amino acids. Germline CDR1 and CDR2: MNHEY and SMNVEV (reference sequence). The CDR3 sequence is CASSLAGDQPQHF. Written as DNA, the CDR3 is TGTGCCAGCAGTTTAGCGGGAGATCAGCCCCAGCATTTT.

The V gene is TRBV5-6, the J gene TRBJ2-5, with D perhaps TRBD1 or TRBD2 (6 bases each). Germline loops: CDR1 SGHDT, CDR2 YYEEEE. This CDR3 is built from 17 residues. Trimming cost V 0 bases and J 4 bases, with 19 bases left between them. The CDR3 bases are TGTGCCAGCAGCTTGGTTGTTGTGCAGGGGCGGGGAGAGACCCAGTACTTC. Translated: CASSLVVVQGRGETQYF.

This chain connects TRBV30 to TRBJ2-7; 10 bases agree with TRBD2. The CDR3 has 14 residues. Germline V gene data show CDR1 as GTSNPN and CDR2 as SVGIG (reference sequence). The V and J ends lost 4 bases and 0 bases, in that order; junction bases with no gene match: 3. This CDR3 reads CAWISSGGSYEQYF. The CDR3, as DNA: TGTGCCTGGATTTCTAGCGGGGGCTCCTACGAGCAGTACTTC.

The rearrangement links TRBV15 to TRBJ2-5; D remains ambiguous. CDR1 and CDR2 (germline): LNHNV, YYDKDF (reference sequence). V was shortened by 2 bases and J by 4 bases, with 5 bases between the two germline ends. CDR3 length: 12 residues. As DNA, the CDR3 is TGTGCCACCAGCAGACAGACAGAGACCCAGTACTTC. This encodes CATSRQTETQYF.

This rearrangement joins TRBV2 to TRBJ2-5; 7 bases line up with TRBD2. This CDR3 has 15 amino acids. CDR1 and CDR2 from the germline V gene are SNHLY and FYNNEI. With 8 bases clipped from V and 1 base from J, the junction kept 10 bases outside the gene matches. CDR3 coding DNA: TGTGCCAGCTGGGGGGGTAGGGACGCCCAAGAGACCCAGTACTTC. This gives the protein CASWGGRDAQETQYF.

The chain is built from TRBV18 and TRBJ1-2; 9 positions agree with TRBD1. J lost 4 bases, V lost 2 bases, and 11 bases had no gene match. The germline V gene has CDR1 KGHSH and CDR2 LQKENI. The CDR3 has 17 residues. The CDR3 DNA sequence: TGTGCCAGCTCACCAATGGGGACAGGGAGAATTTCCTATGGCTACACCTTC. It is translated as CASSPMGTGRISYGYTF.

This chain links TRBV11-3 with TRBJ1-1; tentatively, D is TRBD1 (6 bases). Germline loops: CDR1 SGHNT, CDR2 YENEEA. V lost 4 bases and J lost 0, with 12 bases in between. The CDR3 spans 15 residues. The CDR3 loop is CASSSDSSMNTEAFF. CDR3 DNA: TGTGCCAGCAGCTCGGACAGCTCCATGAACACTGAAGCTTTCTTT.

J is TRBJ2-1 and V is TRBV7-2; D ambiguous. The CDR3 spans 15 residues. V was cut by 1 base and J by 10 bases, with 17 bases left in between. Germline CDR1 is SGHTA and CDR2 is FQGNSA. The CDR3 DNA is TGTGCCAGCAGCTTAGACGCTACAAAGGTAAGGGAGCAGTTCTTC. The encoded protein is CASSLDATKVREQFF.

This clone has a handful of counts. The rearrangement joins TRBV6-5 to TRBJ1-4, with D possibly being TRBD1 (6 bases). The CDR3 has 12 residues. Per germline, CDR1 MNHEY and CDR2 SVGAGI. V was pared by 6 bases and J by 12 bases, with 14 bases between. The CDR3: CASRDSRGELFF. In DNA form, the CDR3 reads TGTGCCAGCAGAGATTCAAGGGGGGAACTGTTTTTT.

The CDR3 nucleotides read TGTGCCAGCAGTGTCAGGGGGACCTCTGGAAACACCATATATTTT. It translates to CASSVRGTSGNTIYF. The chain carries TRBV27 and TRBJ1-3; the match to TRBD1 covers 7 bases. The length of the CDR3 is 15 residues. Germline V gene sequence: CDR1 MNHEY, CDR2 SMNVEV (reference sequence). V was pared by 5 bases and J by 0 bases, with 4 bases of the junction left unmatched.

J is TRBJ2-3 and V is TRBV29-1; TRBD2 matches at 7 bases. The length of the CDR3 is 12 residues. Germline trimming cut 5 bases from V and 5 bases from J; bases unmatched to any gene: 4. Germline CDR1 reads SQVTM; CDR2 reads ANQGSEA. As DNA, the CDR3 is TGCAGCGTTCCCCCGGGGGGAGATACGCAGTATTTT. It translates to CSVPPGGDTQYF.